The clone carrying this T cell receptor beta chain appeared a single time. These data are taken from a study of blood T cell repertoires in COVID-19. Trimming cost V 0 bases and J 4 bases; bases outside gene matches: 5. The CDR3 has 15 amino acids. The germline V gene has CDR1 MNHEY and CDR2 SVGAGI. In the study's own analysis: Reference gene primer amplification gave estimated nucleated cell counts. Some clones are missing from TCRdb's copy, which holds only in-frame ones; the method was immunoSEQ multiplex PCR. V, J and clone size derive from that table, while D and trimming were established from the DNA sequence. The sample has approximately 85,000 clones; around 90% are singletons.

The sequenced sample consisted of peripheral blood. The chain carries TRBV6-5 and TRBJ1-2; 7 bases are a match to TRBD1. The TCR was taken from a middle-aged man with acute or convalescent COVID-19. The CDR3 DNA reads as TGTGCCAGCAGTTACTCAGAGGGGGCCCTCTATGGCTACACCTTC. Translation: CASSYSEGALYGYTF.